What follows are 20 T cell receptor beta chains derived from one specimen sequenced in a study of CD8 T cells in Susac syndrome. Reverse transcription of roughly 0.5 to 1 ug RNA was performed with random hexamers. MiXCR, applied by TCRdb to the immunoSEQ multiplex PCR reads, yields one record per CDR3 protein. The sample records about 210,000 distinct CDR3 sequences, approximately 95% being singletons. The sample was CD4+ T cells from PBMCs. These TCRs come from a human donor with multiple sclerosis.

The chain carries TRBV15 and TRBJ2-3; 7 bases line up with TRBD1. This CDR3 comprises 14 residues. Per the germline V gene, CDR1 is LNHNV and CDR2 is YYDKDF (reference sequence). The V segment lost 7 bases and the J segment 1 base; nucleotides outside the gene matches: 5. CDR3 coding DNA: TGTGCCACCAAGGACAGGTCCCGCACAGATACGCAGTATTTT. Protein: CATKDRSRTDTQYF.

The chain carries TRBV29-1 and TRBJ1-2; TRBD1 might be the D (5 bases). This CDR3 has 12 residues. Trimming cost V 3 bases and J 7 bases, with 12 bases left between them. The V gene's germline CDR1 is SQVTM and CDR2 ANQGSEA. CDR3 sequence: CSVDSGPGGYTF. The CDR3 region has the DNA TGCAGCGTTGATTCAGGGCCCGGTGGCTACACCTTC.

CDR3 DNA sequence: TGTGCCAGCAGCCATAATTTAGCGGATGAGCAGTTCTTC. Its translation: CASSHNLADEQFF. The chain employs TRBV14 and TRBJ2-1; maybe TRBD2 (6 bases). The CDR3 is made up of 13 amino acids. The V end lost 3 bases, the J end lost 8 bases, and 11 bases lay between the germline ends. Germline CDR1 reads SGHDN; CDR2 reads FVKESK.

This clonotype was detected only a few times. The chain is built from TRBV3-1 and TRBJ2-2, with D possibly TRBD1 on 5 matching bases. Germline V gene lookup returns CDR1 LGHDT and CDR2 YNNKEL (reference sequence). This CDR3 region has 14 residues. The V and J ends lost 4 bases and 4 bases respectively, with 10 bases between them. The CDR3 reads CASSRGQSTGELFF. The DNA of the CDR3 is TGTGCCAGCAGCCGCGGACAATCCACCGGGGAGCTGTTTTTT.

The chain couples TRBV27 to TRBJ1-1; TRBD1 might be the D (6 bases). The CDR3 is 13 amino acids. V lost 4 bases and J lost 8, with 14 bases in between. CDR1 and CDR2 (germline): MNHEY, SMNVEV (reference sequence). The CDR3 nucleotides are TGTGCCAGCAGTTCACCAGGGGCAGTGGAAGCTTTCTTT. Protein sequence: CASSSPGAVEAFF.

The table lists this clonotype with a count of one. This chain links TRBV20-1 with TRBJ2-3; D is ambiguous. V was trimmed by 3 bases and J by 4 bases, leaving 8 bases between them. There are 12 residues in the CDR3. Looked up from germline, CDR1 is DFQATT and CDR2 is SNEGSKA (reference sequence). CDR3 bases: TGCAGTGCTAGGGCTGGCTCAGATACGCAGTATTTT. This translates into CSARAGSDTQYF.

The chain employs TRBV14 and TRBJ2-2, with D hard to call. The CDR3 covers 14 residues. V lost 4 bases, J lost 2 bases, and 8 bases lay in between. The germline V gene encodes CDR1 SGHDN and CDR2 FVKESK. CDR3 nucleotides: TGTGCCAGCAGCCCGGACCATAACACCGGGGAGCTGTTTTTT. It translates to CASSPDHNTGELFF.

This clonotype is a singleton in its sample. The CDR3 loop reads CSVERRDAYNEQFF. CDR3 sequence (DNA): TGCAGCGTTGAACGGCGGGACGCCTACAATGAGCAGTTCTTC. The chain links TRBV29-1 to TRBJ2-1; D is perhaps TRBD2 (6 bases). The CDR3 runs 14 residues. Trimming cost V 2 bases and J 2 bases, with 10 bases left between them. Germline CDR1 is SQVTM and CDR2 is ANQGSEA.

The chain recombines TRBV27 with TRBJ2-2; 8 bases agree with TRBD1. Germline-derived CDR1 and CDR2 are MNHEY and SMNVEV (reference sequence). The V gene end was trimmed by 2 bases and the J gene end by 6 bases; junction bases not matched to a gene: 5. CDR3 size: 15 residues. CDR3 protein: CASSLRTGFAGELFF. CDR3 sequence (DNA): TGTGCCAGCAGTTTAAGGACAGGGTTTGCCGGGGAGCTGTTTTTT.

The genes are TRBV5-1 and TRBJ2-7; D is perhaps TRBD2 (6 bases). Per germline, CDR1 SGHRS and CDR2 YFSETQ. CDR3 length: 17 residues. V lost 4 bases to trimming and J lost 0 bases, with 20 bases between them. The CDR3: CASSRTSRGTASYEQYF. CDR3 coding DNA: TGCGCCAGCAGCCGGACCTCCCGCGGGACGGCCTCCTACGAGCAGTACTTC. The full variable domain, rest sourced from reference TRBV5-1 and TRBJ2-7, is KAGVTQTPRYLIKTRGQQVTLSCSPISGHRSVSWYQQTPGQGLQFLFEYFSETQRNKGNFPGRFSGRQFSNSRSEMNVSTLELGDSALYLCASSRTSRGTASYEQYFGPGTRLTVT.

J is TRBJ1-4 and V is TRBV20-1, with 7 bases aligning to TRBD1. V gave up 5 bases and J gave up 8 bases; unmatched junction bases: 8. This CDR3 region has 13 residues. Germline assignment: CDR1 DFQATT and CDR2 SNEGSKA (reference sequence). Here the CDR3 reads CSAAGQVLEKLFF. The CDR3 nucleotides read TGCAGTGCTGCAGGACAGGTGCTGGAAAAACTGTTTTTT.

The chain has TRBV9 and TRBJ2-1; TRBD1 or TRBD2 may be the D gene (5 bases each). There are 15 residues in the CDR3. In germline, CDR1 is SGDLS, CDR2 YYNGEE. The V gene lost 3 bases and the J gene lost 9 bases, with 19 bases spanning the gap. CDR3 bases: TGTGCCAGCAGCGGCGGAGGTTTCGGGGCGACTGAGCAGTTCTTC. It codes for CASSGGGFGATEQFF.

This chain joins TRBV10-3 and TRBJ2-3; 14 nucleotides match TRBD2. The trim removed 6 bases at V and 2 bases at J, leaving 4 bases unmatched. The V gene's germline CDR1 is ENHRY and CDR2 SYGVKD. The CDR3 contains 16 residues. The CDR3 nucleotides are TGTGCCATCAGGGGGACTAGCGGGGGACTCACAGATACGCAGTATTTT. It yields the protein CAIRGTSGGLTDTQYF.

This clonotype appeared once. This chain connects TRBV15 to TRBJ1-4, with TRBD1 as a possible D gene (5 bases). Germline V gene lookup returns CDR1 LNHNV and CDR2 YYDKDF (reference sequence). This CDR3 comprises 14 residues. Trimming took off 1 base at V and 8 bases at J, with 11 bases between the two ends. The CDR3 reads CATSRGGGGEKLFF. CDR3 in DNA: TGTGCCACCAGCAGAGGGGGCGGGGGGGAAAAACTGTTTTTT. The full variable domain, completed using reference TRBV15 and TRBJ1-4, is DAMVIQNPRYQVTQFGKPVTLSCSQTLNHNVMYWYQQKSSQAPKLLFHYYDKDFNNEADTPDNFQSRRPNTSFCFLDIRSPGLGDTAMYLCATSRGGGGEKLFFGSGTQLSVL.

This chain uses TRBV12-3 or TRBV12-4 with TRBJ2-3; TRBD1 matches 7 bases. The CDR3 covers 14 residues. The J segment lost 8 bases and the V segment lost 3 bases, leaving 8 bases of the junction unmatched. The CDR3 protein is CASSLPGQRPTQYF. For the CDR3, the DNA is TGTGCCAGCAGTTTGCCGGGACAGAGACCTACGCAGTATTTT.

The CDR3, as DNA: TGTGCCGTCGAAGGGACAGCATCCAAACCCTCCTACGAGCAGTACTTC. Its protein is CAVEGTASKPSYEQYF. The V and J genes are TRBV30 and TRBJ2-7, with 7 bases identical to TRBD1. The V gene end was trimmed by 8 bases and the J gene end by 0 bases; junction bases not matched to a gene: 16. Germline values: CDR1 GTSNPN, CDR2 SVGIG (reference sequence). The CDR3 sequence is 16 residues long.

The chain employs TRBV20-1 and TRBJ2-1; 12 positions agree with TRBD2. This CDR3 region has 15 residues. Trimming took 5 bases from V and 5 from J; bases not matched to a gene: 7. The germline gives CDR1 DFQATT, CDR2 SNEGSKA (reference sequence). The CDR3 DNA follows: TGCAGTGCTTTACTAGCGGGGGGTCAAAACAATGAGCAGTTCTTC. Its protein product is CSALLAGGQNNEQFF.

The chain carries TRBV5-1 and TRBJ1-1, with D possibly matching TRBD1 (5 bases). This CDR3 comprises 13 residues. Trimming left V 0 bases short and J 4 bases short, with 7 bases between. Germline values: CDR1 SGHRS, CDR2 YFSETQ. The CDR3 loop reads CASSLDGATEAFF. In DNA, the CDR3 is TGCGCCAGCAGCTTGGACGGGGCCACTGAAGCTTTCTTT.

The chain uses TRBV20-1 and TRBJ2-1, with 14 bases matching TRBD2. Losses at the gene ends were 3 bases for V and 9 bases for J; bases not matched to a gene: 7. In germline, CDR1 is DFQATT, CDR2 SNEGSKA (reference sequence). This CDR3 is built from 15 residues. Here the CDR3 reads CSASRPGLAGAEQFF. The CDR3, as DNA: TGCAGTGCTAGCAGACCGGGACTAGCGGGGGCTGAGCAGTTCTTC.

J is TRBJ1-5 and V is TRBV20-1; D is perhaps TRBD1 (5 bases). V was cut by 0 bases and J by 3 bases, with 9 bases left in between. This CDR3 is 14 amino acids long. Germline CDR1 and CDR2: DFQATT and SNEGSKA (reference sequence). CDR3 protein: CSARDGGYNQPQHF. The CDR3 DNA reads as TGCAGTGCTAGAGATGGGGGATACAATCAGCCCCAGCATTTT.